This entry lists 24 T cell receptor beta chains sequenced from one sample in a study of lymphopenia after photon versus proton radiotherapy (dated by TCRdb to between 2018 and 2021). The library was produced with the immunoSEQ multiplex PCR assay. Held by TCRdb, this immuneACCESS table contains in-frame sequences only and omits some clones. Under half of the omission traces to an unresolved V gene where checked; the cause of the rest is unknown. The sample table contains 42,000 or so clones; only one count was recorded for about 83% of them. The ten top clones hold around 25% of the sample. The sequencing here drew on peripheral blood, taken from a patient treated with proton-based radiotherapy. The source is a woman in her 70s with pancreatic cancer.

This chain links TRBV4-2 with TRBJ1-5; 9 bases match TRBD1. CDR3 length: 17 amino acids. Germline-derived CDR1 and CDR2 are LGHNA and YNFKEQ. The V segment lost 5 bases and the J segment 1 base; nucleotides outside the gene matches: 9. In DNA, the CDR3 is TGTGCCAGCAGCTTACAGGGGGCGGATGTAAGCAATCAGCCCCAGCATTTT. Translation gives CASSLQGADVSNQPQHF.

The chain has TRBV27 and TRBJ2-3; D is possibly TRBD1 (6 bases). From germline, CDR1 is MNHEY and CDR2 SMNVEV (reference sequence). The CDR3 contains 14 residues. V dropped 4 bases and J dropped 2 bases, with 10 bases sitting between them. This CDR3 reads CASSSWDNTDTQYF. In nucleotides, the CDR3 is TGTGCCAGCAGTTCATGGGACAACACAGATACGCAGTATTTT.

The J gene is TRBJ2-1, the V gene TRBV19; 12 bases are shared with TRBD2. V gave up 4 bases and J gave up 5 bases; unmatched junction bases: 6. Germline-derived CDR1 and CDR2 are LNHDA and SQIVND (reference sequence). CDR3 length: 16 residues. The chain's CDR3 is CASSTTLAGGDNEQFF. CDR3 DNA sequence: TGTGCCAGTAGTACGACACTAGCGGGAGGAGACAATGAGCAGTTCTTC.

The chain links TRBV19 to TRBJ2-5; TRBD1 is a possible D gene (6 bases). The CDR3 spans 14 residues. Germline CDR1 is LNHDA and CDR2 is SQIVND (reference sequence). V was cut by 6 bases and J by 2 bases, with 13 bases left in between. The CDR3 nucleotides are TGTGCCAGTAGCAGGGCAGGGGTTCAAGAGACCCAGTACTTC. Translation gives CASSRAGVQETQYF.

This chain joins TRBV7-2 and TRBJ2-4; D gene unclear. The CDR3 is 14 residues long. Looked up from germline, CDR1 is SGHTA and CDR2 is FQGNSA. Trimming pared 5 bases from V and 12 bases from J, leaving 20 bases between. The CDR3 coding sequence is TGTGCCAGCAGCATGGGCCAAACCGTCCCCGGTCAGTACTTC. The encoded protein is CASSMGQTVPGQYF.

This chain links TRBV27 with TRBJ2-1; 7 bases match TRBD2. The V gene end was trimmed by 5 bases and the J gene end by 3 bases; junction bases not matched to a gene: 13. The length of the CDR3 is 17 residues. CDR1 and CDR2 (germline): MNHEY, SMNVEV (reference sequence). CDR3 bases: TGTGCCAGCAGTAGCCTTGGCGGGAGAAGATACTACAATGAGCAGTTCTTC. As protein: CASSSLGGRRYYNEQFF.

The CDR3 is CASSQGLAGGSVTQYF. CDR3 nucleotides: TGCGCCAGCAGCCAAGGACTAGCGGGAGGTAGTGTGACCCAGTACTTC. This chain connects TRBV4-1 to TRBJ2-5; TRBD2 matches 13 bases. J gave up 7 bases and V 1 base, and 6 bases lay outside the gene matches. The V gene's germline CDR1 is MGHRA and CDR2 YSYEKL. This CDR3 is built from 16 residues.

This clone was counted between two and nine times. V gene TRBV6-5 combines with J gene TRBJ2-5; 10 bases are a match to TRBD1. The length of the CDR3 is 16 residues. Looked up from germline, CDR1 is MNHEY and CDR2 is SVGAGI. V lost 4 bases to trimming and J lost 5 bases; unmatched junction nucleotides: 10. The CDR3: CASSSLGADRGETQYF. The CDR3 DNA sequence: TGTGCCAGCAGTTCCCTCGGCGCGGACAGGGGGGAGACCCAGTACTTC.

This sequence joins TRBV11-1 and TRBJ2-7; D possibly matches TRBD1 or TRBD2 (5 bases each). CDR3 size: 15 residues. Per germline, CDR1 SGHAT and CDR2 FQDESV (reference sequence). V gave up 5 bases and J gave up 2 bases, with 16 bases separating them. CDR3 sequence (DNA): TGTGCCAGCAGCACTCCGGGGCCAAATACCTACGAGCAGTACTTC. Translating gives CASSTPGPNTYEQYF.

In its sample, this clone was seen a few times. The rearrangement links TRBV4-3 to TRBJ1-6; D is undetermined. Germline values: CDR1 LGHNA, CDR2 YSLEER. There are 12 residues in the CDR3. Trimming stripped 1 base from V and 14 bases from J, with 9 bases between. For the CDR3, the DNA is TGCGCCAGCAGCCAAGGGCGGGAGGCCCTCCACTTT. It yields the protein CASSQGREALHF.

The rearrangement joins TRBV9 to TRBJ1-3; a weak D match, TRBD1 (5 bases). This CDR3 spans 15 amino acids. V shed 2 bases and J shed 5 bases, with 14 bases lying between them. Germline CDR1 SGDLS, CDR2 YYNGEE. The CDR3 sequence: CASSVEGDRRNTIYF. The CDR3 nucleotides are TGTGCCAGCAGCGTCGAAGGGGATAGGAGAAACACCATATATTTT.

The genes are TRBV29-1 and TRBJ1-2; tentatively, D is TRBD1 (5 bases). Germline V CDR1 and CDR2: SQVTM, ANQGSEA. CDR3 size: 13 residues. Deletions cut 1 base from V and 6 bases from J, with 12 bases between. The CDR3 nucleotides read TGCAGCGTTGAAGGCCACTGGACAAATGGCTACACCTTC. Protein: CSVEGHWTNGYTF.

The CDR3: CASSPAPEVYYGYTF. DNA for the CDR3: TGCGCCAGCAGCCCGGCCCCGGAGGTGTACTATGGCTACACCTTC. This chain uses TRBV5-1 with TRBJ1-2, with no clear D. CDR3 size: 15 residues. Germline V CDR1 and CDR2: SGHRS, YFSETQ. The V gene lost 4 bases and the J gene lost 3 bases, with 16 bases spanning the gap.

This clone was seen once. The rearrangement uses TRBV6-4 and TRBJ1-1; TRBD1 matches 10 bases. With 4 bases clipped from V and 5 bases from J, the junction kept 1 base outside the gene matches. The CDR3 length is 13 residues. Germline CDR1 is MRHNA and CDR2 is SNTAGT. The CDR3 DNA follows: TGTGCCAGCAGTGCGGGACAGGGGACTGAAGCTTTCTTT. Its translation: CASSAGQGTEAFF.

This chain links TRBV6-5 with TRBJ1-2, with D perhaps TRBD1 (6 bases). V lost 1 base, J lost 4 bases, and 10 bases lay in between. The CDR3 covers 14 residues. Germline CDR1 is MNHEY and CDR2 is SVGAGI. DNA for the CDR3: TGTGCCAGCAGTTACTTTGGACAGACCTATGGCTACACCTTC. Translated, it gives CASSYFGQTYGYTF.

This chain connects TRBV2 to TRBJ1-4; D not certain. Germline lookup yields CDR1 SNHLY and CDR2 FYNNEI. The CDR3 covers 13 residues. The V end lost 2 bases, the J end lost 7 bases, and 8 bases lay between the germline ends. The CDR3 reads CASSETRLEKLFF. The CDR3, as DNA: TGTGCCAGCAGTGAAACGAGGCTTGAAAAACTGTTTTTT.

The CDR3 nucleotides are TGTGCCAGCAGTCACGCGGGGCTAGCGAACTACAATGAGCAGTTCTTC. This encodes CASSHAGLANYNEQFF. The chain is built from TRBV27 and TRBJ2-1; a possible D gene is TRBD2 (6 bases). CDR1 MNHEY and CDR2 SMNVEV come from the germline V gene (reference sequence). The CDR3 runs 16 residues. The V gene lost 5 bases and the J gene lost 3 bases, with 17 bases spanning the gap.

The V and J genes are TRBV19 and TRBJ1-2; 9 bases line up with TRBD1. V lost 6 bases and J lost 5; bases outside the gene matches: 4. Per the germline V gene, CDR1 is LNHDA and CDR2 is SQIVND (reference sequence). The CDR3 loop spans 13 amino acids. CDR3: CASSVGQGYGYTF. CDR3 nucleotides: TGTGCCAGTAGCGTCGGACAGGGGTATGGCTACACCTTC.

The CDR3 sequence: CASSAQALSYNEQFF. For the CDR3, the DNA is TGTGCCAGCAGTGCACAGGCGCTCTCCTACAATGAGCAGTTCTTC. The genes are TRBV6-4 and TRBJ2-1; D is possibly TRBD1 (5 bases). CDR3 length: 15 amino acids. Germline CDR1 and CDR2: MRHNA and SNTAGT. Deletions cut 4 bases from V and 0 bases from J, with 10 bases between.

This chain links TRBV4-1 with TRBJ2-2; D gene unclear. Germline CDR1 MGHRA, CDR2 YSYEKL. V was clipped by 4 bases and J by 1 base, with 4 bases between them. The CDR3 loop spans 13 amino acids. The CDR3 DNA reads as TGCGCCAGCAGCCGGGGGAACACCGGGGAGCTGTTTTTT. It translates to CASSRGNTGELFF.

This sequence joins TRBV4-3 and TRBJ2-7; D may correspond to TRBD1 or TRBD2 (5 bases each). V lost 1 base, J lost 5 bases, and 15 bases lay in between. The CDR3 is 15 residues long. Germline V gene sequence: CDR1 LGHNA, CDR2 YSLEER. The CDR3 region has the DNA TGCGCCAGCAGCCAAGCCTGGGGGAGAGGAGACGAGCAGTACTTC. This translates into CASSQAWGRGDEQYF.

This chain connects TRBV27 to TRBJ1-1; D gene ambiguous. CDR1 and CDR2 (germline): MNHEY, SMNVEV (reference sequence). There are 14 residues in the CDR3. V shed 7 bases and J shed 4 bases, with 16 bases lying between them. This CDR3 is CASNMRREGTEAFF. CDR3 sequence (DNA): TGTGCCAGCAATATGAGGAGGGAAGGCACTGAAGCTTTCTTT.

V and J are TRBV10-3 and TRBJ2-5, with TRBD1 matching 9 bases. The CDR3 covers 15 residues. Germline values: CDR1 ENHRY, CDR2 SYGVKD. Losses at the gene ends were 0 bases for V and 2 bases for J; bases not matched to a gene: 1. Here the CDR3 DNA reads TGTGCCATCAGTGAGTCCGGGACAGGGCAAGAGACCCAGTACTTC. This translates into CAISESGTGQETQYF.

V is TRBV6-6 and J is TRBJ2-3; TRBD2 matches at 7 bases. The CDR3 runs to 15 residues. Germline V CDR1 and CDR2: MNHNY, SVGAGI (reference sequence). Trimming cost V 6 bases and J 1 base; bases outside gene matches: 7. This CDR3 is CASSSYTSGTDTQYF. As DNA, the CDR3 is TGTGCCAGCAGCTCCTACACTAGCGGCACAGATACGCAGTATTTT.